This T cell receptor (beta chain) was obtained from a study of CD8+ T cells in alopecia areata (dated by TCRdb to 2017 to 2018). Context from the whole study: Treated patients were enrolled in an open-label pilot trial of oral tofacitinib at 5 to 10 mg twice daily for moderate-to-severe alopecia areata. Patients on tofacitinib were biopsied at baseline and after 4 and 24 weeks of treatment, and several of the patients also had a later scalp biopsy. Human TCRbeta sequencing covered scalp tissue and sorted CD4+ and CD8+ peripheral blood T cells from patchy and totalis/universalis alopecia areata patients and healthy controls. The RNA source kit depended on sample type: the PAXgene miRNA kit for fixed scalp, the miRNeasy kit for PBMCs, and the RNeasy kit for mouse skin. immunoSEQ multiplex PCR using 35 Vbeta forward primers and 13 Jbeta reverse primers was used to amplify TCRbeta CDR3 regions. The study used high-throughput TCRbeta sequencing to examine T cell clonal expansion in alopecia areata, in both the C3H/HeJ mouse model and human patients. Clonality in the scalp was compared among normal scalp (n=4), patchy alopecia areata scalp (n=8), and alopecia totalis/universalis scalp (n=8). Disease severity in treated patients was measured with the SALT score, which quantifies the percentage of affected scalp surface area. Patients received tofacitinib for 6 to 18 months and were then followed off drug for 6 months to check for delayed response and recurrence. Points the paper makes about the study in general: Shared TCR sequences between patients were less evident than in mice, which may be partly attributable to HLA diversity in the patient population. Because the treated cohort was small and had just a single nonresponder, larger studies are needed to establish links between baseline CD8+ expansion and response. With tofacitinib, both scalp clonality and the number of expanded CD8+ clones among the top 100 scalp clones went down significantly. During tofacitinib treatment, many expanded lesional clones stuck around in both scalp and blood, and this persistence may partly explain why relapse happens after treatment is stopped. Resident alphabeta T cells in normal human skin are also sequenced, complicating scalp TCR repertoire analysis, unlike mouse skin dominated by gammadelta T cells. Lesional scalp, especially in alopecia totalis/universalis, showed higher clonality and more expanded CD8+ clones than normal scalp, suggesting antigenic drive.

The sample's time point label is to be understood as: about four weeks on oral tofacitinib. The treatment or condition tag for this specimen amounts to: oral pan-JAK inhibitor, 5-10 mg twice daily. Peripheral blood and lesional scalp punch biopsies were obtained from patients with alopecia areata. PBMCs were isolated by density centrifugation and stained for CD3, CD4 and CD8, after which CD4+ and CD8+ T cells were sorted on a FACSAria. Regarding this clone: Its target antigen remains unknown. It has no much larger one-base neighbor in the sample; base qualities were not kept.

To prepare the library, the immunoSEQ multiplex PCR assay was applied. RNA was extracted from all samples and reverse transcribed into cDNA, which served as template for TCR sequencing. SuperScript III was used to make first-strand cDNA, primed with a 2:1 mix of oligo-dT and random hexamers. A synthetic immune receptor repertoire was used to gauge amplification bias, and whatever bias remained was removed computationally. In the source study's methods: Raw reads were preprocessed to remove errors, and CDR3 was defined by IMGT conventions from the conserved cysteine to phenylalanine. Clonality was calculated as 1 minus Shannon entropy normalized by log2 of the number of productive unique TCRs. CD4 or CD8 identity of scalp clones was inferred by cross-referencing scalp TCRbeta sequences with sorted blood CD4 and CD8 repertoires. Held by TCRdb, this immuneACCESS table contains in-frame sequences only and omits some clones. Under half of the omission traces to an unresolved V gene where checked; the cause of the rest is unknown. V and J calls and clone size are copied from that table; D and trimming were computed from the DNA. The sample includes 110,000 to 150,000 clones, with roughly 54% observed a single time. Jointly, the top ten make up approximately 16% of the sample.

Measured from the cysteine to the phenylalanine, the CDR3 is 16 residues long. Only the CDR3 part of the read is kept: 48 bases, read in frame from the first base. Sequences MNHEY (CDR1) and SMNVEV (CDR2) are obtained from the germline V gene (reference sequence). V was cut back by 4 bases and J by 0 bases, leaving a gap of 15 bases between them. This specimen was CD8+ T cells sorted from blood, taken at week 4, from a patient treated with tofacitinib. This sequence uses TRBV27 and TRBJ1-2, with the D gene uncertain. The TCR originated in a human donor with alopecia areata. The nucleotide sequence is TGTGCCAGCAGTTCCATAACAGTAGATCCTAACTATGGCTACACCTTC. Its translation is CASSSITVDPNYGYTF.